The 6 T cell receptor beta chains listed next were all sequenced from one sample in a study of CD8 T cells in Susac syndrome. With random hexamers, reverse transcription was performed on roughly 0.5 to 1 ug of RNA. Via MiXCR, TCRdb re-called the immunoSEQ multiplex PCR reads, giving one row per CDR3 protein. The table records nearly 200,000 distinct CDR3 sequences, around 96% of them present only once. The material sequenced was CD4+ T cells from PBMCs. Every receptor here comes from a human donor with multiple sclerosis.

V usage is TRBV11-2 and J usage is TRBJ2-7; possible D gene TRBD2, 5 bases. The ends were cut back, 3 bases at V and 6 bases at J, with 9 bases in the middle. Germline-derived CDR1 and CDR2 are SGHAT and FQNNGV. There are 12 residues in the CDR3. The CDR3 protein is CASSFPGGEQYF. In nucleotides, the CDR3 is TGTGCCAGCAGCTTCCCTGGAGGCGAGCAGTACTTC.

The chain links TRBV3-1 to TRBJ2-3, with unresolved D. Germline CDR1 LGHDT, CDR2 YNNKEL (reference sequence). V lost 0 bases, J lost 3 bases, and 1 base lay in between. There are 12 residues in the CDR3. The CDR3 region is CASSQETDTQYF. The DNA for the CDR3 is TGTGCCAGCAGCCAAGAGACAGATACGCAGTATTTT.

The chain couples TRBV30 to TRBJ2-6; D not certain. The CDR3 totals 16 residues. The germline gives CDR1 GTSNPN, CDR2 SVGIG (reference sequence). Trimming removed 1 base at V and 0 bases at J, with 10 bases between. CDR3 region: CAWSAGLSSGANVLTF. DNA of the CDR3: TGTGCCTGGAGTGCGGGCCTAAGCTCTGGGGCCAACGTCCTGACTTTC.

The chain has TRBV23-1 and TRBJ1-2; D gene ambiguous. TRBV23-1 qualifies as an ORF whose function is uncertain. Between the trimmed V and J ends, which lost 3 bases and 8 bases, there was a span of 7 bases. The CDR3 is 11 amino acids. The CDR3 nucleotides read TGCGCCAGCAGTCACCATAAAGGCTACACCTTC. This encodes CASSHHKGYTF.

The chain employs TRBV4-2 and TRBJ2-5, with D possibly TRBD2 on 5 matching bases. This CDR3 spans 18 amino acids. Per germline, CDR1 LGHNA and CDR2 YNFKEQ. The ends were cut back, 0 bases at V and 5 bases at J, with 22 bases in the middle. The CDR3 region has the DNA TGTGCCAGCAGCCAAGAGAGACCCGCGGGTCCATCCCGGGAGACCCAGTACTTC. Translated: CASSQERPAGPSRETQYF.

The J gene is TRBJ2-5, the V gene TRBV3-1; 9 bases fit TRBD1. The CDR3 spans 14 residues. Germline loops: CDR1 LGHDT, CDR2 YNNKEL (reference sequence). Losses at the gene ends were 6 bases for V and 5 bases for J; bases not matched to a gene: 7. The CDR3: CASRQGAAEETQYF. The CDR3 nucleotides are TGTGCCAGCAGACAGGGGGCTGCTGAGGAGACCCAGTACTTC.